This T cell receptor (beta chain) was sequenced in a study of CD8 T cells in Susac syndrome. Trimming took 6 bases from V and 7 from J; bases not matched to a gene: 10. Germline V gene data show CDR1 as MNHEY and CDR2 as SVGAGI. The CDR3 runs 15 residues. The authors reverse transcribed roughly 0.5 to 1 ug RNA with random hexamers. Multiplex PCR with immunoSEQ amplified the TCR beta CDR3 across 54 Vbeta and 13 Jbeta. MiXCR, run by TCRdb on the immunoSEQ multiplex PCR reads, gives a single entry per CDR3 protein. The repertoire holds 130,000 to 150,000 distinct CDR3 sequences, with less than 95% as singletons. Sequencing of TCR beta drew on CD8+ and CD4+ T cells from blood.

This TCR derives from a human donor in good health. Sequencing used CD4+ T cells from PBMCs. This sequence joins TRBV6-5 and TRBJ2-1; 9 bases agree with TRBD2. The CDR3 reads CASSRGGEGRNEQFF. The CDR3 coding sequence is TGTGCCAGCAGCCGCGGGGGGGAGGGCCGTAATGAGCAGTTCTTC.